The sample holds one count of the clone carrying this T cell receptor (beta chain). The antigen is not known. The sample comes from a study of T cell responses to AZD1222 COVID-19 vaccine. Libraries were prepared by immunoSEQ multiplex PCR; TCRdb keeps only in-frame clonotypes and omits some of them. The repertoire has around 100,000 clones, around nine tenths of them found once; the top ten carry around a sixth. The CDR3 has 15 amino acids. With V trimmed by 0 bases and J by 3 bases, 2 bases remained unmatched. In germline, CDR1 is SGHRS, CDR2 YFSETQ. Broader study findings: Seropositive AZD1222 recipients at baseline numbered only five or six. Regions left unmutated in variants are reportedly the target of nearly half of spike-specific TCRs.

The source of this sequence is an adult in good health. Specimen: peripheral blood, collected on day 0 of AZD1222 vaccination. The V call is TRBV5-1, the J call TRBJ2-1; TRBD2 agrees at 8 bases. DNA for the CDR3: TGCGCCAGCAGCTTGGCCGGGGGGGACTACAATGAGCAGTTCTTC. Amino acids: CASSLAGGDYNEQFF. The full variable domain, rest sourced from reference TRBV5-1 and TRBJ2-1, is KAGVTQTPRYLIKTRGQQVTLSCSPISGHRSVSWYQQTPGQGLQFLFEYFSETQRNKGNFPGRFSGRQFSNSRSEMNVSTLELGDSALYLCASSLAGGDYNEQFFGPGTRLTVL.